The 30 T cell receptor beta chains below were found in one sample sequenced in a study of cytomegalovirus exposure and HLA in healthy donors. PCR involved 60 Vbeta and 13 Jbeta primers. Method: immunoSEQ multiplex PCR; TCRdb's copy keeps in-frame clones and lacks some. Here the sample table reports about 200,000 clones. The sample consisted of PBMCs. The source is a boy aged 5-17 years in good health and CMV-seronegative.

The chain joins TRBV5-4 to TRBJ2-5; 10 nucleotides line up with TRBD1. The germline V gene has CDR1 SGHNT and CDR2 YYREEE (reference sequence). The CDR3 extends over 15 amino acids. V trimming: 4 bases; J trimming: 5 bases; junction bases outside the gene matches: 8. CDR3 amino acids: CASSIGQGDAETQYF. For the CDR3, the DNA is TGTGCCAGCAGCATAGGACAGGGGGATGCGGAGACCCAGTACTTC.

The chain has TRBV6-1 and TRBJ2-2; D may be TRBD2 (5 bases). Germline V CDR1 and CDR2: MNHNS, SASEGT. This CDR3 is 15 amino acids long. Trimming left V 3 bases short and J 0 bases short, with 8 bases between. In DNA, the CDR3 is TGTGCCAGCAGTGAGGAACTAGCGAACACCGGGGAGCTGTTTTTT. Its translation: CASSEELANTGELFF.

The rearrangement uses TRBV6-5 and TRBJ1-1; no clear D. The CDR3 totals 14 residues. CDR1 and CDR2 (germline): MNHEY, SVGAGI. The ends were cut back, 2 bases at V and 5 bases at J, with 12 bases in the middle. The CDR3 is CASSYRDMRTEAFF. CDR3 DNA sequence: TGTGCCAGCAGTTACCGGGATATGAGGACTGAAGCTTTCTTT.

The rearrangement joins TRBV6-6 to TRBJ1-1; D possibly corresponds to TRBD1 (6 bases). Germline V gene sequence: CDR1 MNHNY, CDR2 SVGAGI (reference sequence). The CDR3 spans 12 residues. V lost 0 bases and J 11 bases, leaving 10 bases between the germline ends. The CDR3 loop reads CASSYSDSLAFF. The CDR3 region has the DNA TGTGCCAGCAGTTACTCGGACAGTTTGGCTTTCTTT.

The V call is TRBV9, the J call TRBJ2-1; no firm D call. Per germline, CDR1 SGDLS and CDR2 YYNGEE. The CDR3 loop spans 13 amino acids. V gave up 4 bases and J gave up 1 base, with 6 bases separating them. The DNA for the CDR3 is TGTGCCAGCAGCCCTTCGTCCTACAATGAGCAGTTCTTC. Translated, it gives CASSPSSYNEQFF.

The chain is built from TRBV28 and TRBJ2-7; possibly TRBD1 for D (6 bases). V dropped 1 base and J dropped 1 base, with 11 bases sitting between them. Germline loops: CDR1 MDHEN, CDR2 SYDVKM. The CDR3 covers 15 residues. CDR3 sequence reads: CASSLFGRGSYEQYF. CDR3 DNA: TGTGCCAGCAGTTTATTTGGCAGGGGTTCCTACGAGCAGTACTTC.

The chain carries TRBV28 and TRBJ1-4, with D possibly being TRBD1 (5 bases). Germline V gene sequence: CDR1 MDHEN, CDR2 SYDVKM. Trimming cost V 2 bases and J 8 bases, with 18 bases left between them. This CDR3 comprises 16 residues. The CDR3 bases are TGTGCCAGCAGTTTAACCGTTGGGGGGGGTTTGGAAAAACTGTTTTTT. It is translated as CASSLTVGGGLEKLFF.

The chain employs TRBV6-5 and TRBJ1-2, with D tentatively TRBD1 (5 bases). The CDR3 length is 16 residues. Germline CDR1 reads MNHEY; CDR2 reads SVGAGI. V lost 2 bases, J lost 6 bases, and 19 bases lay in between. This CDR3 reads CASSYGGTPTSHGYTF. The CDR3 DNA follows: TGTGCCAGCAGTTACGGGGGGACCCCAACGAGTCATGGCTACACCTTC.

V and J are TRBV7-3 and TRBJ2-7; 12 bases fit TRBD1. Germline loops: CDR1 SGHTA, CDR2 FQGTGA. The CDR3 has 15 amino acids. Losses at the gene ends were 5 bases for V and 2 bases for J; bases not matched to a gene: 4. The CDR3 DNA reads as TGTGCCAGCAGCCCGGGACAGGGGGCCCCCTACGAGCAGTACTTC. It specifies CASSPGQGAPYEQYF.

The chain carries TRBV4-1 and TRBJ1-1; D perhaps matches TRBD1 (6 bases). The CDR3 covers 16 residues. Between the trimmed V and J ends, which lost 5 bases and 7 bases, there was a span of 23 bases. Germline CDR1 reads MGHRA; CDR2 reads YSYEKL. The CDR3 loop is CASSNKNVRTAYEAFF. The CDR3 coding sequence is TGCGCCAGCAGCAATAAAAACGTCCGGACAGCGTATGAAGCTTTCTTT.

The chain is built from TRBV5-6 and TRBJ1-1; the D is unclear. Germline V gives CDR1 SGHDT, CDR2 YYEEEE. V lost 3 bases, J lost 6 bases, and 12 bases lay in between. There are 13 residues in the CDR3. In DNA form, the CDR3 reads TGTGCCAGCAGCTATGGGCCGCCCGCTGAAGCTTTCTTT. Translating it yields CASSYGPPAEAFF.

V usage is TRBV5-1 and J usage is TRBJ2-5, with no clear D. The CDR3 has 11 residues. Germline values: CDR1 SGHRS, CDR2 YFSETQ. The ends were cut back, 2 bases at V and 3 bases at J, with 2 bases in the middle. CDR3 sequence: CASSFKETQYF. The DNA of the CDR3 is TGCGCCAGCAGCTTTAAAGAGACCCAGTACTTC.

The chain is built from TRBV28 and TRBJ2-7; D unclear. The V gene lost 6 bases and the J gene lost 5 bases, with 23 bases spanning the gap. The germline V gene has CDR1 MDHEN and CDR2 SYDVKM. The CDR3 covers 16 residues. The CDR3 region is CASSPGSVPDRNEQYF. CDR3 DNA: TGTGCCAGCAGCCCCGGGTCAGTCCCAGATCGGAACGAGCAGTACTTC.

The rearrangement uses TRBV5-4 and TRBJ2-7, with a tentative D call TRBD1 (5 bases). Germline-derived CDR1 and CDR2 are SGHNT and YYREEE (reference sequence). With 4 bases removed from V and 3 bases from J, the gap between germline ends came to 11 bases. The CDR3 sequence is 13 residues long. In DNA, the CDR3 is TGTGCCAGCAGCGATAGACAGAACTACGAGCAGTACTTC. Translated: CASSDRQNYEQYF. The complete variable domain, with remaining parts taken from reference TRBV5-4 and TRBJ2-7, reads ETGVTQSPTHLIKTRGQQVTLRCSSQSGHNTVSWYQQALGQGPQFIFQYYREEENGRGNFPPRFSGLQFPNYSSELNVNALELDDSALYLCASSDRQNYEQYFGPGTRLTVT.

CDR3 loop: CATSRDRRATNEKLFF. CDR3 bases: TGTGCCACCAGCAGAGATCGGAGGGCAACTAATGAAAAACTGTTTTTT. The V call is TRBV15, the J call TRBJ1-4; D call uncertain. Between the trimmed V and J ends, which lost 0 bases and 0 bases, there was a span of 8 bases. The CDR3 extends over 16 amino acids. Looked up from germline, CDR1 is LNHNV and CDR2 is YYDKDF (reference sequence).

The rearrangement joins TRBV5-4 to TRBJ2-1, with TRBD2 matching 10 bases. Losses at the gene ends were 0 bases for V and 8 bases for J; bases not matched to a gene: 8. The CDR3 runs to 16 residues. Germline-derived CDR1 and CDR2 are SGHNT and YYREEE (reference sequence). CDR3 bases: TGTGCCAGCAGCTTGGACGGGGGACTAGCGAGGGATGAGCAGTTCTTC. Translation: CASSLDGGLARDEQFF.

The rearrangement uses TRBV6-6 and TRBJ2-5; D may be TRBD2 (5 bases). Trimming removed 2 bases from V and 0 bases from J, with 7 bases in between. Germline CDR1 is MNHNY and CDR2 is SVGAGI (reference sequence). This CDR3 spans 14 amino acids. The CDR3 DNA is TGTGCCAGCAGTTACGCGGACTACCAAGAGACCCAGTACTTC. Its translation: CASSYADYQETQYF.

CDR3: CASQLRGTEAFF. As DNA, the CDR3 is TGTGCCAGCCAACTTCGGGGCACTGAAGCTTTCTTT. The chain combines TRBV28 with TRBJ1-1; D unresolved. This CDR3 region has 12 residues. The V gene's germline CDR1 is MDHEN and CDR2 SYDVKM. V gave up 8 bases and J gave up 4 bases, with 11 bases separating them.

The rearrangement joins TRBV19 to TRBJ2-3, with 8 bases lining up with TRBD2. Germline CDR1 is LNHDA and CDR2 is SQIVND (reference sequence). This CDR3 is 14 amino acids long. Trimming removed 7 bases from V and 3 bases from J; junction bases left unmatched: 6. CDR3 DNA: TGTGCCAGTAACCTGGCGGGAGGAACAGATACGCAGTATTTT. It specifies CASNLAGGTDTQYF.

The chain links TRBV7-9 to TRBJ1-1, with 9 bases identical to TRBD1. The CDR3 runs 15 residues. The trim removed 4 bases at V and 9 bases at J, leaving 12 bases unmatched. CDR1 is SEHNR, CDR2 FQNEAQ, per germline (reference sequence). DNA of the CDR3: TGTGCCAGCAGCTCCCTTAAGGGGACAGGGTATAAAGCTTTCTTT. Protein product: CASSSLKGTGYKAFF.

The genes are TRBV27 and TRBJ2-7, with D possibly matching TRBD1 (6 bases). V was cut by 4 bases and J by 5 bases, with 12 bases left in between. CDR3 size: 13 residues. Germline CDR1 MNHEY, CDR2 SMNVEV (reference sequence). In nucleotides, the CDR3 is TGTGCCAGCAGTTGGGTAGGGGGTCACGAGCAGTACTTC. Residues: CASSWVGGHEQYF.

This rearrangement joins TRBV7-2 to TRBJ2-5; the match to TRBD2 covers 12 bases. This CDR3 spans 16 amino acids. The germline V gene encodes CDR1 SGHTA and CDR2 FQGNSA. The V gene end was trimmed by 4 bases and the J gene end by 1 base; junction bases not matched to a gene: 4. Here the CDR3 DNA reads TGTGCCAGCAGCTCTGGACTAGCGGGGACCCAAGAGACCCAGTACTTC. Residues: CASSSGLAGTQETQYF.

The genes are TRBV25-1 and TRBJ1-2; 9 bases agree with TRBD1. This CDR3 is built from 14 residues. Germline CDR1 and CDR2: MGHDK and SYGVNS. Trimming at V came to 2 bases and at J to 8 bases, leaving 6 bases not matched to a gene. The CDR3 region has the DNA TGTGCCAGCAGTGAACCGGACAGGGGCCGGGGCTACACCTTC. It is translated as CASSEPDRGRGYTF.

The chain employs TRBV28 and TRBJ1-2; maybe TRBD1 (6 bases). Germline V lookup: CDR1 MDHEN, CDR2 SYDVKM. The length of the CDR3 is 14 residues. V was cut by 8 bases and J by 0 bases, with 13 bases left in between. Here the CDR3 DNA reads TGTGCCAGCTGGGTGGCAGGGGCTAACTATGGCTACACCTTC. Amino acids: CASWVAGANYGYTF.

The rearrangement uses TRBV9 and TRBJ1-1; D is possibly TRBD1 (6 bases). Germline CDR1 and CDR2: SGDLS and YYNGEE. The CDR3 consists of 15 residues. Trimming left V 0 bases short and J 1 base short, with 10 bases between. The CDR3 nucleotides read TGTGCCAGCAGCGTAGGGGGGCAACCGAACACTGAAGCTTTCTTT. It is translated as CASSVGGQPNTEAFF.

This rearrangement joins TRBV6-5 to TRBJ2-5; weak D call: TRBD2 (5 bases). Germline lookup yields CDR1 MNHEY and CDR2 SVGAGI. The CDR3 spans 13 residues. Deletions cut 4 bases from V and 5 bases from J, with 11 bases between. The CDR3 reads CASSSGGGETQYF. CDR3 in DNA: TGTGCCAGCAGTTCCGGAGGTGGGGAGACCCAGTACTTC.

The CDR3 sequence is CAWSEQPSTDTQYF. The CDR3 nucleotides read TGTGCCTGGAGTGAACAGCCCAGCACAGATACGCAGTATTTT. The gene calls are TRBV30 and TRBJ2-3; D uncertain. Germline loops: CDR1 GTSNPN, CDR2 SVGIG (reference sequence). The V and J ends lost 1 base and 0 bases respectively, with 8 bases between them. This CDR3 has 14 residues. Full variable domain (outside the CDR3, taken from reference TRBV30 and TRBJ2-3): SQTIHQWPATLVQPVGSPLSLECTVEGTSNPNLYWYRQAAGRGLQLLFYSVGIGQISSEVPQNLSASRPQDRQFILSSKKLLLSDSGFYLCAWSEQPSTDTQYFGPGTRLTVL.

The chain carries TRBV4-1 and TRBJ1-2, with TRBD1 matching 8 bases. The trim removed 3 bases at V and 11 bases at J, leaving 17 bases unmatched. Germline lookup yields CDR1 MGHRA and CDR2 YSYEKL. The CDR3 sequence is 16 residues long. This chain's CDR3 is CASSHPGADRGSRYTF. For the CDR3, the DNA is TGCGCCAGCAGCCACCCGGGGGCCGACAGGGGCAGCCGGTACACCTTC.

The chain joins TRBV5-4 to TRBJ2-5, with 9 nucleotides matching TRBD2. J was trimmed by 7 bases and V by 2 bases; bases with no gene match: 6. CDR1 and CDR2 from the germline V gene are SGHNT and YYREEE (reference sequence). The CDR3 extends over 14 amino acids. In nucleotides, the CDR3 is TGTGCCAGCAGCTTAGCGGGGGGTTCTCGGACCCAGTACTTC. Translation: CASSLAGGSRTQYF.

The chain links TRBV7-2 to TRBJ2-1; TRBD2 agrees at 7 bases. Germline-derived CDR1 and CDR2 are SGHTA and FQGNSA. With 5 bases clipped from V and 5 bases from J, the junction kept 6 bases outside the gene matches. CDR3 length: 14 amino acids. The CDR3 loop is CASSRYGGNNEQFF. For the CDR3, the DNA is TGTGCCAGCAGCCGGTACGGGGGGAACAATGAGCAGTTCTTC.